Below, 22 T cell receptor beta chains from the same sample are listed, as sequenced in a study of blood T cell repertoires in COVID-19. Produced via immunoSEQ multiplex PCR; TCRdb's table is partial and in-frame only. The data contain a few hundred thousand clones, around 82% of them seen just once; the ten biggest clones take up approximately 1.3%. The specimen was peripheral blood. These receptors originate from a woman in her forties or fifties with acute or convalescent COVID-19.

V is TRBV13 and J is TRBJ2-3, with TRBD1 matching over 7 bases. The germline CDR1 and CDR2 sequences are PRHDT and FYEKMQ (reference sequence). Unmatched junction bases numbered 8, after V lost 5 bases and J lost 6 bases. The CDR3 has 14 amino acids. CDR3: CASSLRQGTDTQYF. DNA of the CDR3: TGTGCCAGCAGCCTCCGACAGGGAACGGATACGCAGTATTTT.

This clone came up a few times. The chain is built from TRBV18 and TRBJ2-7; no firm D call. The CDR3 consists of 15 residues. Trimming left V 3 bases short and J 0 bases short, with 12 bases between. In germline, CDR1 is KGHSH, CDR2 LQKENI. CDR3 DNA: TGTGCCAGCTCACCCTCCAGTGGCAGCTCCTACGAGCAGTACTTC. It is translated as CASSPSSGSSYEQYF.

This chain joins TRBV21-1 and TRBJ2-2; TRBD1 is the table's D call, not checked against the DNA. TRBV21-1 corresponds to a pseudogene. This CDR3 has 20 residues. CDR3 protein: CASSKDRDRGLRPWTGELFF. Written as DNA, the CDR3 is TGTGCCAGCAGTAAAGATAGGGACAGGGGGCTCCGTCCGTGGACCGGGGAGCTGTTTTTT.

The rearrangement joins TRBV6-1 to TRBJ2-2; a possible D gene is TRBD1 (5 bases). In germline, CDR1 is MNHNS, CDR2 SASEGT. The CDR3 has 12 amino acids. V shed 5 bases and J shed 7 bases, with 8 bases lying between them. The CDR3 protein is CASSSGRGELFF. The CDR3, as DNA: TGTGCCAGCAGTTCAGGGCGCGGGGAGCTGTTTTTT.

V gene TRBV10-2 combines with J gene TRBJ2-1; TRBD2 agrees at 7 bases. The CDR3 has 13 residues. V lost 2 bases to trimming and J lost 9 bases; unmatched junction nucleotides: 4. CDR1 is WSHSY, CDR2 SAAADI, per germline. CDR3 nucleotide sequence: TGCGCCAGCAGTGAGGGAAGGGAGGGTGAGCAGTTCTTC. Its translation is CASSEGREGEQFF.

This chain joins TRBV6-5 and TRBJ1-2; tentatively, D is TRBD1 (6 bases). Deletions cut 5 bases from V and 4 bases from J, with 17 bases between. Looked up from germline, CDR1 is MNHEY and CDR2 is SVGAGI. This CDR3 is 15 amino acids long. DNA for the CDR3: TGTGCCAGCAGTCAACAGGGAACGGCTATCTATGGCTACACCTTC. As protein: CASSQQGTAIYGYTF.

This sequence joins TRBV5-1 and TRBJ2-5; 8 bases map to TRBD1. Germline CDR1 and CDR2: SGHRS and YFSETQ. The CDR3 consists of 14 residues. J lost 1 base, V lost 3 bases, and 2 bases had no gene match. As DNA, the CDR3 is TGCGCCAGCAGCTACGGACAGGGCCAAGAGACCCAGTACTTC. Translating it yields CASSYGQGQETQYF.

The V gene is TRBV29-1, the J gene TRBJ1-1; D ambiguous. The length of the CDR3 is 11 residues. Germline-derived CDR1 and CDR2 are SQVTM and ANQGSEA. CDR3 sequence: CRSDLGTEAFF. CDR3 coding DNA: TGCAGGTCAGACCTAGGCACTGAAGCTTTCTTT.

The CDR3 reads CASSEVPGREQYF. The DNA of the CDR3 is TGTGCCAGCAGCGAGGTCCCCGGGAGGGAGCAGTACTTC. The rearrangement links TRBV5-6 to TRBJ2-7; TRBD2 agrees at 7 bases. Germline-derived CDR1 and CDR2 are SGHDT and YYEEEE. The V and J ends lost 4 bases and 7 bases, in that order; junction bases with no gene match: 8. The CDR3 runs to 13 residues.

The chain has TRBV6-1 and TRBJ2-1; D might be TRBD1 (5 bases). Germline V lookup: CDR1 MNHNS, CDR2 SASEGT. V was cut by 3 bases and J by 0 bases, with 9 bases left in between. The CDR3 is 15 residues long. CDR3 coding DNA: TGTGCCAGCAGTGATTCAGGGCTCTCCTACAATGAGCAGTTCTTC. It yields the protein CASSDSGLSYNEQFF.

This clone was observed a single time. The chain has TRBV15 and TRBJ1-3, with D uncertain. Trimming left V 1 base short and J 3 bases short, with 13 bases between. This CDR3 contains 16 residues. CDR1 LNHNV and CDR2 YYDKDF come from the germline V gene (reference sequence). CDR3 sequence reads: CATSRVESDLGNTIYF. CDR3 nucleotides: TGTGCCACCAGCAGAGTGGAGAGCGACCTTGGAAACACCATATATTTT.

The gene calls are TRBV27 and TRBJ1-4; D not resolved. Germline CDR1 reads MNHEY; CDR2 reads SMNVEV (reference sequence). The V and J ends lost 4 bases and 13 bases respectively, with 16 bases between them. This CDR3 region has 13 residues. The CDR3 reads CASSSRPPGRLFF. DNA of the CDR3: TGTGCCAGCAGTTCCCGTCCCCCGGGGAGACTGTTTTTT.

This sequence joins TRBV6-1 and TRBJ2-3; D unresolved. The V end lost 3 bases, the J end lost 0 bases, and 10 bases lay between the germline ends. Germline CDR1 reads MNHNS; CDR2 reads SASEGT. This CDR3 comprises 15 residues. CDR3 residues: CASSDSVSSTDTQYF. CDR3 nucleotide sequence: TGTGCCAGCAGTGACAGTGTCTCTAGCACAGATACGCAGTATTTT.

The chain couples TRBV21-1 to TRBJ2-3; the D segment call TRBD1 is taken from the table without a DNA check. TRBV21-1 is a listed pseudogene. This CDR3 has 15 amino acids. CDR3 protein: CASSKGDRATDTQYF. In DNA form, the CDR3 reads TGTGCCAGCAGCAAAGGGGACAGGGCCACAGATACGCAGTATTTT.

V and J are TRBV15 and TRBJ1-3; 8 bases agree with TRBD1. Germline assignment: CDR1 LNHNV and CDR2 YYDKDF (reference sequence). The CDR3 runs to 17 residues. The trim removed 5 bases at V and 3 bases at J, leaving 12 bases unmatched. CDR3 in amino acids: CATSGGGTGGGGNTIYF. CDR3 bases: TGTGCCACCAGCGGAGGGGGAACAGGGGGAGGTGGAAACACCATATATTTT.

A word on this clone: At the DNA level, this CDR3 is encoded by other sequences in the same sample as well. The chain combines TRBV19 with TRBJ2-5; maybe TRBD1 (5 bases). The CDR3 runs 13 residues. Germline V gene lookup returns CDR1 LNHDA and CDR2 SQIVND (reference sequence). V lost 4 bases, J lost 2 bases, and 8 bases lay in between. In nucleotides, the CDR3 is TGTGCCAGTAGTACAGGGTTGCAAGAGACCCAGTACTTC. Protein product: CASSTGLQETQYF. The full variable domain, in which reference TRBV19 and TRBJ2-5 provide the parts outside the CDR3, is DGGITQSPKYLFRKEGQNVTLSCEQNLNHDAMYWYRQDPGQGLRLIYYSQIVNDFQKGDIAEGYSVSREKKESFPLTVTSAQKNPTAFYLCASSTGLQETQYFGPGTRLLVL.

The chain uses TRBV3-1 (or the pseudogene TRBV3-2) and TRBJ2-7; TRBD2 aligns across 16 bases. The CDR3 loop spans 16 amino acids. Germline CDR1 LGHDT, CDR2 YNNKEL (reference sequence). The junction had 8 bases not matched to a gene; V was cut back by 2 bases and J by 10 bases. The CDR3: CASSQMGGTSGRDQYF. The CDR3 nucleotides are TGTGCCAGCAGCCAAATGGGGGGGACTAGCGGGAGGGATCAGTACTTC.

The chain recombines TRBV5-1 with TRBJ2-5; TRBD2 matches 8 bases. The CDR3 contains 15 residues. Germline CDR1 SGHRS, CDR2 YFSETQ. Losses at the gene ends were 1 base for V and 3 bases for J; bases not matched to a gene: 5. CDR3 bases: TGCGCCAGCAGCTTGAGTGTCGGGGGGGAAGAGACCCAGTACTTC. It encodes CASSLSVGGEETQYF.

The V and J genes are TRBV2 and TRBJ2-3; 7 bases agree with TRBD2. Germline V gene data show CDR1 as SNHLY and CDR2 as FYNNEI. Trimming cost V 7 bases and J 2 bases; bases outside gene matches: 3. The CDR3 has 13 amino acids. The CDR3 DNA sequence: TGTGCCAGCAAGGGACTAAACACAGATACGCAGTATTTT. This encodes CASKGLNTDTQYF.

The genes are TRBV5-1 and TRBJ2-3; tentative D call: TRBD1 (6 bases). The CDR3 has 15 residues. V was trimmed by 4 bases and J by 2 bases, leaving 14 bases between them. The V gene's germline CDR1 is SGHRS and CDR2 YFSETQ. The CDR3 region has the DNA TGCGCCAGCAGCCAGTTTCGGGGACACACAGATACGCAGTATTTT. Amino acids: CASSQFRGHTDTQYF.

The V gene is TRBV9, the J gene TRBJ2-7; D might be TRBD2 (6 bases). The CDR3 consists of 15 residues. V was pared by 4 bases and J by 7 bases, with 21 bases between. Germline V gives CDR1 SGDLS, CDR2 YYNGEE. In nucleotides, the CDR3 is TGTGCCAGCAGCCCAACGAGCGGGTCTTCGGGGGAGCAGTACTTC. Protein product: CASSPTSGSSGEQYF.

The rearrangement uses TRBV7-2 and TRBJ1-4; 8 bases align to TRBD1. The V segment lost 5 bases and the J segment 8 bases; nucleotides outside the gene matches: 10. The CDR3 loop spans 15 amino acids. Germline CDR1 is SGHTA and CDR2 is FQGNSA. Here the CDR3 DNA reads TGTGCCAGCAGCATCGGACAGGGCGAGTTCGAAAAACTGTTTTTT. Its translation: CASSIGQGEFEKLFF.